This T cell receptor beta chain was found in a study of cytomegalovirus exposure and HLA in healthy donors. Regarding the study as a whole: Most sequenced TCRs were rare (though some public TCRs occurred in many donors).

This clone appeared once. What it binds is unknown. CDR1 and CDR2 from the germline V gene are MNHEY and SMNVEV (reference sequence). With V trimmed by 6 bases and J by 3 bases, 11 bases remained unmatched. This CDR3 has 16 amino acids. The PCR had 60 Vbeta and 13 Jbeta primers. TCRdb keeps only in-frame clones here, not all; method: immunoSEQ multiplex PCR. Found here are about 90,000 clones, approximately 84% of them singletons; the top ten hold under 2.5%. The chain combines TRBV27 with TRBJ1-5, with TRBD1 identical over 7 bases. The receptor was derived from a man aged 18 to 30 in good health and CMV-seronegative. Sequenced input: PBMCs. This chain's CDR3 is CASSPIGQVNNQPQHF. The CDR3 DNA reads as TGTGCCAGCAGCCCCATAGGACAGGTTAACAATCAGCCCCAGCATTTT.